These T cell receptor beta chains were read from a single sample in a study of identical twins. TCRdb redid the calling of the 5' RACE reads with MiXCR, one entry per CDR3 protein. The table includes about 190,000 distinct CDR3 sequences, roughly 15% detected once. These data were also filed under a second study, of T cells expressing NK-cell markers.

What was sequenced was CD8+ T cells sorted from blood. The receptors originated from a woman between 18 and 30 years old in good health. Both conserved end residues are part of each CDR3. A D gene is named only where the DNA matches it firmly. Not all rows give a size; the values are once, few, many and, for expanded clones, a class.

TRBJ1-1 | NA | NA | TRBV12-3/TRBV12-4 | CASSPGATEAFF | TGTGCCAGCAGTCCAGGGGCGACTGAAGCTTTCTTT
TRBJ2-1 | NA | many | TRBV12-3/TRBV12-4 | CASSVIRDGEQFF | TGTGCCAGCAGTGTCATCAGGGACGGTGAGCAGTTCTTC
TRBJ2-7 | NA | NA | TRBV5-8 | CASSFPPYDEQYF | TGTGCCAGCAGCTTTCCACCCTATGACGAGCAGTACTTC
TRBJ2-6 | NA | NA | TRBV15 | CATIGINRKSSGANVLTF | TGTGCCACCATAGGAATTAACCGAAAAAGCTCTGGGGCCAACGTCCTGACTTTC
TRBJ2-7 | NA | NA | TRBV6-2/TRBV6-3 | CASSYRAGSEYF | TGTGCCAGCAGTTACCGGGCAGGCAGTGAGTACTTC
TRBJ1-1 | NA | NA | TRBV9 | CASSKGGTEAFF | TGTGCCAGCAGCAAAGGGGGCACTGAAGCTTTCTTT
TRBJ2-7 | TRBD2 | NA | TRBV6-5 | CASSSEAGGTYEQYF | TGTGCCAGCAGTTCCGAAGCGGGGGGGACCTACGAGCAGTACTTC
TRBJ2-1 | TRBD2 | many | TRBV12-3/TRBV12-4 | CASSPLAGAYEQFF | TGTGCCAGCAGCCCGCTAGCGGGGGCTTATGAGCAGTTCTTC
TRBJ2-1 | TRBD2 | NA | TRBV24-1 | CATSDHRLAGGQGEQFF | TGTGCCACCAGTGATCACCGACTAGCGGGGGGGCAGGGTGAGCAGTTCTTC
TRBJ2-5 | NA | NA | TRBV6-1 | CASSESGGGQETQYF | TGTGCCAGCAGTGAATCGGGTGGGGGCCAAGAGACCCAGTACTTC
TRBJ2-7 | NA | NA | TRBV12-3/TRBV12-4 | CASSSILGWPSYEQYF | TGTGCCAGCAGTTCTATACTTGGTTGGCCCTCCTACGAGCAGTACTTC
TRBJ1-2 | TRBD1 | few | TRBV5-1 | CASSVTGGFYGYTF | TGCGCCAGCAGCGTCACAGGGGGCTTTTATGGCTACACCTTC
TRBJ2-3 | NA | NA | TRBV9 | CASSVGGFDTDTQYF | TGTGCCAGCAGCGTAGGGGGTTTTGATACAGATACGCAGTATTTT
TRBJ2-1 | NA | NA | TRBV10-1 | CASALTGVEEQFF | TGCGCCAGCGCCCTCACGGGGGTGGAAGAGCAGTTCTTC
TRBJ2-1 | TRBD2 | many | TRBV11-2 | CASSVAGGPLYEQFF | TGTGCCAGCAGCGTAGCGGGAGGGCCGCTTTATGAGCAGTTCTTC
TRBJ1-6 | NA | NA | TRBV6-5 | CASSSLPTAYNSPLHF | TGTGCCAGCAGTTCCTTGCCGACAGCCTATAATTCACCCCTCCACTTT
TRBJ2-7 | NA | NA | TRBV3-1 | CASSHLDSLSYEQYF | TGTGCCAGCAGCCACCTCGACAGTCTATCCTACGAGCAGTACTTC
TRBJ2-1 | TRBD1 | NA | TRBV9 | CAGSSGGPYNEQFF | TGTGCCGGCTCATCAGGGGGACCTTACAATGAGCAGTTCTTC
TRBJ2-1 | NA | many | TRBV5-6 | CASSGTTGQPYNEQFF | TGTGCCAGCAGCGGTACCACAGGGCAGCCCTACAATGAGCAGTTCTTC
TRBJ2-1 | TRBD2 | many | TRBV5-1 | CASSLPGTSGPSSYNEQFF | TGCGCCAGCAGCCTTCCCGGGACTAGCGGGCCGAGCTCCTACAATGAGCAGTTCTTC
TRBJ2-5 | NA | many | TRBV6-1 | CASTPFSGADSETQYF | TGTGCCAGCACCCCGTTTTCAGGAGCGGATTCGGAGACCCAGTACTTC
TRBJ2-7 | NA | many | TRBV20-1 | CSARSEARGGDEQYF | TGCAGTGCTAGAAGTGAGGCCAGGGGTGGCGACGAGCAGTACTTC
TRBJ2-7 | NA | few | TRBV7-2 | CASSLAPGAISYEQYF | TGTGCCAGCAGCTTAGCCCCAGGGGCGATCTCCTACGAGCAGTACTTC
TRBJ2-1 | TRBD2 | NA | TRBV7-2 | CASTLVPGTSGKEFF | TGTGCCAGCACGCTTGTTCCCGGGACTAGCGGCAAGGAGTTCTTC
TRBJ2-7 | TRBD1 | NA | TRBV5-1 | CASSSKGRQGDSEQYF | TGCGCCAGCAGTAGTAAGGGGCGACAGGGAGATTCCGAGCAGTACTTC
TRBJ2-3 | NA | NA | TRBV6-5 | CASSYKAGVTDTQYF | TGTGCCAGCAGTTACAAAGCGGGCGTCACAGATACGCAGTATTTT
TRBJ1-6 | TRBD1 | few | TRBV4-1 | CASSQRGQNNSPLHF | TGCGCCAGCAGCCAAAGGGGACAGAACAATTCACCCCTCCACTTT